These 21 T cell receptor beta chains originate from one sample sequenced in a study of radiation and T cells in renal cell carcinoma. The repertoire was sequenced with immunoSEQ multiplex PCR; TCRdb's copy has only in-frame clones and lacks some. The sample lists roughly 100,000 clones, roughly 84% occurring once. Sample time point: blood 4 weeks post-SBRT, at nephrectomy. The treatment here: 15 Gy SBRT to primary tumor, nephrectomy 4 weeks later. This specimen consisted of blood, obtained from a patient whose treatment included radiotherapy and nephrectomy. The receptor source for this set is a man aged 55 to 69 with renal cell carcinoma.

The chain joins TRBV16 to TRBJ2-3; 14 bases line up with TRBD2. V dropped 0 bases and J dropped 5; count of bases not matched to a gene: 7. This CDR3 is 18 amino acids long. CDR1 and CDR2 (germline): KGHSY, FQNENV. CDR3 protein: CASSQSMGLAGVGDTQYF. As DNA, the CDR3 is TGTGCCAGCAGCCAATCGATGGGACTAGCGGGAGTCGGAGATACGCAGTATTTT.

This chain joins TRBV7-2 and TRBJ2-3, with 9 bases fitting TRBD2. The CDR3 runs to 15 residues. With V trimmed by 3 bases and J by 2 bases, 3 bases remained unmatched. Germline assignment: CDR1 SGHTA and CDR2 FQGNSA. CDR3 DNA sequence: TGTGCCAGCAGCTTGGCGGGAGGGATCACAGATACGCAGTATTTT. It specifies CASSLAGGITDTQYF. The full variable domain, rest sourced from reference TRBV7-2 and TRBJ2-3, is GAGVSQSPSNKVTEKGKDVELRCDPISGHTALYWYRQSLGQGLEFLIYFQGNSAPDKSGLPSDRFSAERTGGSVSTLTIQRTQQEDSAVYLCASSLAGGITDTQYFGPGTRLTVL.

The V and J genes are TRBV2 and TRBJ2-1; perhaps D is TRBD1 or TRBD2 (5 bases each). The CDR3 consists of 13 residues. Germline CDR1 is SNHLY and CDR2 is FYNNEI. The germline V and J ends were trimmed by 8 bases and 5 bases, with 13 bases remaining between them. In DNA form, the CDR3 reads TGTGCCAGCCTTAGGGACCGAAACAATGAGCAGTTCTTC. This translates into CASLRDRNNEQFF.

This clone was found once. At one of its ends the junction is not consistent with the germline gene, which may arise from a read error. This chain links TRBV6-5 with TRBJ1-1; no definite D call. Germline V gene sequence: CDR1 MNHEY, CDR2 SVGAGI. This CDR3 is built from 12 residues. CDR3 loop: CASRHSTGRALF. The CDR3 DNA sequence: TGTGCCAGCAGACACTCGACGGGTCGAGCTCTCTTT.

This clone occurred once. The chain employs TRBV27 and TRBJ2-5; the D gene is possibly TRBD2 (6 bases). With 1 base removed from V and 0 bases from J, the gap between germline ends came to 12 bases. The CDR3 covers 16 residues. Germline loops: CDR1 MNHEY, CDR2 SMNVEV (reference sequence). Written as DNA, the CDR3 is TGTGCCAGCAGTTTATTTGGGGGGAACGACCAAGAGACCCAGTACTTC. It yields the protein CASSLFGGNDQETQYF.

The CDR3 loop reads CASSQDLEGRAFF. CDR3 DNA: TGTGCCAGCAGCCAAGATCTTGAGGGCCGAGCTTTCTTT. This sequence joins TRBV14 and TRBJ1-1; D uncertain. The germline CDR1 and CDR2 sequences are SGHDN and FVKESK. The V end was cut by 0 bases, the J end by 10 bases, with 12 bases between. CDR3 length equals 13 residues.

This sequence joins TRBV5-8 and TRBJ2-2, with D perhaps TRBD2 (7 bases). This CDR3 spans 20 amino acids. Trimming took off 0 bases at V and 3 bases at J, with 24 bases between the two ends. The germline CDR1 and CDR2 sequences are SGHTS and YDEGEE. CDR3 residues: CASSLVWGGGPFVDTGELFF. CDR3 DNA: TGTGCCAGCAGCTTGGTTTGGGGAGGGGGACCTTTCGTGGACACCGGGGAGCTGTTTTTT.

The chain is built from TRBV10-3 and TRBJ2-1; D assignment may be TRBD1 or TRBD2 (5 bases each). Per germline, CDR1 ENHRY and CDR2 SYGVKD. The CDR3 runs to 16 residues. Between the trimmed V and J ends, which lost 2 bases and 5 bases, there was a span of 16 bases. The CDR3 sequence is CAISEPQGGGHNEQFF. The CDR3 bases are TGTGCCATCAGTGAGCCTCAGGGTGGGGGTCACAATGAGCAGTTCTTC.

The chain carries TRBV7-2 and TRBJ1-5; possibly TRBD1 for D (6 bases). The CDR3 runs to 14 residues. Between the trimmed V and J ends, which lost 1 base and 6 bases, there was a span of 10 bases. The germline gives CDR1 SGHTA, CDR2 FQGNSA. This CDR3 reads CASSLGGRSQPQHF. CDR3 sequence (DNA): TGTGCCAGCAGCTTAGGGGGGCGGTCTCAGCCCCAGCATTTT.

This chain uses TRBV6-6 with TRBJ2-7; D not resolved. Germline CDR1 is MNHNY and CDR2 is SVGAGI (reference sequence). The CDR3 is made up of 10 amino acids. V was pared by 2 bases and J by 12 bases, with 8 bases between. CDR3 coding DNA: TGTGCCAGCAGTTACCGTCAGCTGTACTTC. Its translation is CASSYRQLYF.

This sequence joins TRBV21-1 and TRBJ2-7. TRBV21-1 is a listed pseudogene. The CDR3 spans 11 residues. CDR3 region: CASSKAAGSYF. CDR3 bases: TGTGCCAGCAGCAAAGCAGCAGGGAGTTACTTC.

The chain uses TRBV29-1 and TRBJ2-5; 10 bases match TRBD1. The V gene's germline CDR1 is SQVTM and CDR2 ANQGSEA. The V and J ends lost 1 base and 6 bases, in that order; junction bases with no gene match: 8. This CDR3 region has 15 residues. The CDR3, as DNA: TGCAGCGTTGAAGCCCGGGACAGGGGTCGCCAGACCCAGTACTTC. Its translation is CSVEARDRGRQTQYF.

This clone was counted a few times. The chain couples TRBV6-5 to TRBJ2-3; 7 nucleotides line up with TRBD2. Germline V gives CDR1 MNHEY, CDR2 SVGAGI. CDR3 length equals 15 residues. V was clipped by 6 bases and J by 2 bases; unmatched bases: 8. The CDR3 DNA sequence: TGTGCCAGCAGAGGATCTAGCGGTCTCACAGATACGCAGTATTTT. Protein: CASRGSSGLTDTQYF.

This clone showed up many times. The CDR3 reads CASSLSTGGENQPQHF. The CDR3 nucleotides are TGTGCCAGCAGTTTATCAACAGGGGGCGAGAATCAGCCCCAGCATTTT. The chain recombines TRBV28 with TRBJ1-5, with 9 bases that match TRBD1. In germline, CDR1 is MDHEN, CDR2 SYDVKM. Germline trimming cut 1 base from V and 4 bases from J; bases unmatched to any gene: 5. This CDR3 is 16 amino acids long. The whole variable domain, remainder taken from reference TRBV28 and TRBJ1-5, is DVKVTQSSRYLVKRTGEKVFLECVQDMDHENMFWYRQDPGLGLRLIYFSYDVKMKEKGDIPEGYSVSREKKERFSLILESASTNQTSMYLCASSLSTGGENQPQHFGDGTRLSIL.

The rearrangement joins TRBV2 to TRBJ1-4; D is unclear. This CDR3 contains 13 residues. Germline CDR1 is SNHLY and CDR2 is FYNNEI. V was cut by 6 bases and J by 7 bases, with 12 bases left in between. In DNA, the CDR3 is TGTGCCAGCAGGGTTACAGTGTTTGAAAAACTGTTTTTT. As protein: CASRVTVFEKLFF.

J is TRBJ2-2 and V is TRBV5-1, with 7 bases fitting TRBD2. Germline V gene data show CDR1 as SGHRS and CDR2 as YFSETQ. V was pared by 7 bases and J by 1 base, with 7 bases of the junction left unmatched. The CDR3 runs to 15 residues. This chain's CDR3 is CASGRGFENTGELFF. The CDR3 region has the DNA TGCGCCAGCGGGAGGGGTTTCGAGAACACCGGGGAGCTGTTTTTT.

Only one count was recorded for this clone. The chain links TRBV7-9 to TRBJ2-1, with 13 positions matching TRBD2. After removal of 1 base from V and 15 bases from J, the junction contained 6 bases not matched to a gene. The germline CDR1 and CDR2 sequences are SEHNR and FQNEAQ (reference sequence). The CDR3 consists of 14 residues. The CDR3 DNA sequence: TGTGCCAGCAGCTTAGGCGGACTAGCGGGAGTTCGGTTCTTC. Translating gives CASSLGGLAGVRFF.

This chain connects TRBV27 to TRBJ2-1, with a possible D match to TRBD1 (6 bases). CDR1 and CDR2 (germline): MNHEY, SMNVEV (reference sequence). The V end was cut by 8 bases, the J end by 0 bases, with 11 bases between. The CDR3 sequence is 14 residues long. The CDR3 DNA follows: TGTGCCAGCCCCACAGGGCGCTCCTACAATGAGCAGTTCTTC. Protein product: CASPTGRSYNEQFF.

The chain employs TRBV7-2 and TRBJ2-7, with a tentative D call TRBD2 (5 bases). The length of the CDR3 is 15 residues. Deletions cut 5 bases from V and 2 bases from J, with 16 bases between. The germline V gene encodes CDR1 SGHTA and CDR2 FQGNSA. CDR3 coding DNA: TGTGCCAGCAGCGAGGCATCCGGGAAGCCCTACGAGCAGTACTTC. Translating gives CASSEASGKPYEQYF.

Here the CDR3 DNA reads TGTGCCAGCTCACCACTTTGGGACTTCAAATCTGGGGCCAACGTCCTGACTTTC. Its translation is CASSPLWDFKSGANVLTF. This rearrangement joins TRBV18 to TRBJ2-6; D perhaps matches TRBD2 (6 bases). This CDR3 has 18 residues. Trimming cost V 1 base and J 1 base, with 14 bases left between them. The germline V gene has CDR1 KGHSH and CDR2 LQKENI.

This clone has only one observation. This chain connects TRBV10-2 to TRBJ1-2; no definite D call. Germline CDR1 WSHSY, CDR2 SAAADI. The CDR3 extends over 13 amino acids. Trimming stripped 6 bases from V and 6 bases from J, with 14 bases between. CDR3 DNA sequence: TGCGCCAGCAGGGCCCGCGGGGAGGATGGCTACACCTTC. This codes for CASRARGEDGYTF.